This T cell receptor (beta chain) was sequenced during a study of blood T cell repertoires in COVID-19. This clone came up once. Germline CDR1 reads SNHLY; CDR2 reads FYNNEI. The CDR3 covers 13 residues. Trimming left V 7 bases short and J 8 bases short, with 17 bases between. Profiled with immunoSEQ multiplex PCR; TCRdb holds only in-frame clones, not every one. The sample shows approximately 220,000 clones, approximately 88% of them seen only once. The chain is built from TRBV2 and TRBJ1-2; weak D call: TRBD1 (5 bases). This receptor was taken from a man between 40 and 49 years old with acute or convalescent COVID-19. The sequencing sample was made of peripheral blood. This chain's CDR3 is CASIQGGTGGYTF. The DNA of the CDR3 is TGTGCCAGCATCCAGGGAGGGACGGGGGGCTACACCTTC. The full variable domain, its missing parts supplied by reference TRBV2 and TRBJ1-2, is EPEVTQTPSHQVTQMGQEVILRCVPISNHLYFYWYRQILGQKVEFLVSFYNNEISEKSEIFDDQFSVERPDGSNFTLKIRSTKLEDSAMYFCASIQGGTGGYTFGSGTRLTVV.